The sample holds one count of the clone carrying this T cell receptor (beta chain). Profiled with immunoSEQ multiplex PCR; TCRdb holds only in-frame clones, not every one. The sample holds about 310,000 clones; roughly 90% are singletons and the top ten take 2% to 3%. This CDR3 contains 15 residues. Trimming shortened V by 8 bases and J by 8 bases, and 19 bases separated the two germline ends. Germline CDR1 and CDR2: SNHLY and FYNNEI. These data originate in a study of blood T cell repertoires in COVID-19. The source material was peripheral blood. The receptor's source is a young man with active or convalescent COVID-19. The chain has TRBV2 and TRBJ1-6; weak D call: TRBD1 (5 bases). As DNA, the CDR3 is TGTGCCAGCTATGACAGAGGTGTTCGCGATTCACCCCTCCACTTT. This gives the protein CASYDRGVRDSPLHF.